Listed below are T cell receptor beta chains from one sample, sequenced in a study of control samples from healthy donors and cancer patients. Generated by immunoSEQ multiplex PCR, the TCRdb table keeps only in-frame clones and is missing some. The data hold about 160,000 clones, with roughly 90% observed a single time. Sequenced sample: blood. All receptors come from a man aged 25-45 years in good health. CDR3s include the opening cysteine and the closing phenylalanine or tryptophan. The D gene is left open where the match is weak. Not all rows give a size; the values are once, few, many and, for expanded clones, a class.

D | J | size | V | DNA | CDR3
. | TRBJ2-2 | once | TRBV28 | TGTGCCAGCAGTTTATCCGGGGAGCTGTTTTTT | CASSLSGELFF
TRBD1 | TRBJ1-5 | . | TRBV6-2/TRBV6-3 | TGTGCCAGCAGCAGACCTCCCGGGACAGGGAATCAGCCCCAGCATTTT | CASSRPPGTGNQPQHF
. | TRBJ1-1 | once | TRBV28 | TGTGCCAGCAGTTTAGGGAGGGGTGGTGAAGCTTTCTTT | CASSLGRGGEAFF
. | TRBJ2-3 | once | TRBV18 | TGTGCCAGCTCTCGTACGGATAGACTTGGCACCACAGATACGCAGTATTTT | CASSRTDRLGTTDTQYF
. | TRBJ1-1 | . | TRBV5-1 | TGCGCCAGCAGCTTGGGACAGCAGAACACTGAAGCTTTCTTT | CASSLGQQNTEAFF
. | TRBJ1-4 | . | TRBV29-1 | TGCAGCGCCTTACCAGGACAGCCCTATGAAAAACTGTTTTTT | CSALPGQPYEKLFF
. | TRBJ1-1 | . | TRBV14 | TGTGCCAGCAGCCCAAATGGTCGGGGACCCACTGAAGCTTTCTTT | CASSPNGRGPTEAFF
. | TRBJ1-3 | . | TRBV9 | TGTGCCAGCAGCGTAGGAGGGGCTGGAAACACCATATATTTT | CASSVGGAGNTIYF
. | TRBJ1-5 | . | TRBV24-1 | TGTGCCACCAGTGATGGCAGTAGGAATCAGCCCCAGCATTTT | CATSDGSRNQPQHF
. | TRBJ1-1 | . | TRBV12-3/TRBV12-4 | TGTGCCAGCAGCCGAGCCCTGGTAAGAGGAGCTTTCTTT | CASSRALVRGAFF
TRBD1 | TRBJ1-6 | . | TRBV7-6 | TGTGCCAGCAGCTTAGAGCCGGGACAGGGTAATTCACCCCTCCACTTT | CASSLEPGQGNSPLHF
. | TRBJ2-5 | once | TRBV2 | TGTGCCAGCAGTGTAGACAGAGAAGAGACCCAGTACTTC | CASSVDREETQYF
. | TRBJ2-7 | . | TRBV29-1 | TGCAGCGCCCTCCAGCACGAGCAGTACTTC | CSALQHEQYF
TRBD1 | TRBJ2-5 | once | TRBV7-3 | TGTGCCAGCAGCCCAGGGGCTATCGGGACAGGGGGCCAAGAGACCCAGTACTTC | CASSPGAIGTGGQETQYF
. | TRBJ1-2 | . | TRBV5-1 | TGCGCCAGCAACCGCGACACTAGCTATGGCTACACCTTC | CASNRDTSYGYTF
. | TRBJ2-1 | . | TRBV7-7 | TGTGCCAGCAGCCCCGACAGCGGTCCCTACAATGAGCAGTTCTTC | CASSPDSGPYNEQFF
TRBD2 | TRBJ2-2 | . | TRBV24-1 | TGTGCCACCAGTGATTCTAGCGGGAGGGCCACCGGGGAGCTGTTTTTT | CATSDSSGRATGELFF
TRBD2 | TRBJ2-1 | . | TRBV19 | TGTGCCAGTGGTAGCGGGAGGGGTGAGCAGTTCTTC | CASGSGRGEQFF
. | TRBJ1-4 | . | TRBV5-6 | TGTGCCAGCAGCCGGTTAACAGCTACTGAAAAACTGTTTTTT | CASSRLTATEKLFF
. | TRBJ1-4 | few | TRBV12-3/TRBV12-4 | TGTGCCAGCACCGGAAGTGGGACCCAAAAACTGTTTTTT | CASTGSGTQKLFF
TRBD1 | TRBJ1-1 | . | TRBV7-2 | TGTGCCAGCAGCTCCGGACAGGCCACTGAAGCTTTCTTT | CASSSGQATEAFF
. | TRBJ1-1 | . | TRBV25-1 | TGTGCCAGCAGTGAGGGAAGTGGACAAAGAGCTTTCTTT | CASSEGSGQRAFF
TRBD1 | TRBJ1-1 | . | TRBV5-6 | TGTGCCAGCAGCTTGGAAAAGGGGGCTATGAACACTGAAGCTTTCTTT | CASSLEKGAMNTEAFF
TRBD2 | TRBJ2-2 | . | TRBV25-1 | TGTGCCACCACAAGTACTAGCGGGGGGCAAACCGGGGAGCTGTTTTTT | CATTSTSGGQTGELFF
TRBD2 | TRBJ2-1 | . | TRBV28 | TGTGCCAGCAGTCCTCTACTAGCGCTGAGCTCCTACAATGAGCAGTTCTTC | CASSPLLALSSYNEQFF
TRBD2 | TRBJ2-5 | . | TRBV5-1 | TGCGCCAGCAGCATACTAGCGGGGGAGAGAGAGACCCAGTACTTC | CASSILAGERETQYF
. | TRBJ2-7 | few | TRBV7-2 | TGTGCCAGCAGCTTACGCGAGGCTGGTTGGGAGCAGTACTTC | CASSLREAGWEQYF
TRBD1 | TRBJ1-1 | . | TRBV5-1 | TGCGCCAGCAGCTACCTTACAGGGGACACTGAAGCTTTCTTT | CASSYLTGDTEAFF
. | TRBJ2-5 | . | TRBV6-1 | TGTGCCAGCAGTGAACTGGAGCGTAACCAAGAGACCCAGTACTTC | CASSELERNQETQYF
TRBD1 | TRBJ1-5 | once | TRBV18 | TGTGCCAGCTCTACCCAGGGGGTATCCAATCAGCCCCAGCATTTT | CASSTQGVSNQPQHF
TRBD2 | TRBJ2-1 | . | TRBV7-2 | TGTGCCAGCAGCTTAATGGCAGCGGGGTCCTACAATGAGCAGTTCTTC | CASSLMAAGSYNEQFF
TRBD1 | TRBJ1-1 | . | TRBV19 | TGTGCCAGTAGCACCGGACAGGGGGCTACTGAAGCTTTCTTT | CASSTGQGATEAFF
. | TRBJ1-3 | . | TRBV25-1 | TGTGCCAGCAGTGAATCCGCGGCCGGCTCTGGAAACACCATATATTTT | CASSESAAGSGNTIYF
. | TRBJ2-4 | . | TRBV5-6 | TGTGCCAGCAGCTTAAATGAGCAGGGTGGCATTCAGTACTTC | CASSLNEQGGIQYF
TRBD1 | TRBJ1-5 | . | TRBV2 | TGTGCCAGCAGTGGACAGGGCGGTGGGCAGCCCCAGCATTTT | CASSGQGGGQPQHF